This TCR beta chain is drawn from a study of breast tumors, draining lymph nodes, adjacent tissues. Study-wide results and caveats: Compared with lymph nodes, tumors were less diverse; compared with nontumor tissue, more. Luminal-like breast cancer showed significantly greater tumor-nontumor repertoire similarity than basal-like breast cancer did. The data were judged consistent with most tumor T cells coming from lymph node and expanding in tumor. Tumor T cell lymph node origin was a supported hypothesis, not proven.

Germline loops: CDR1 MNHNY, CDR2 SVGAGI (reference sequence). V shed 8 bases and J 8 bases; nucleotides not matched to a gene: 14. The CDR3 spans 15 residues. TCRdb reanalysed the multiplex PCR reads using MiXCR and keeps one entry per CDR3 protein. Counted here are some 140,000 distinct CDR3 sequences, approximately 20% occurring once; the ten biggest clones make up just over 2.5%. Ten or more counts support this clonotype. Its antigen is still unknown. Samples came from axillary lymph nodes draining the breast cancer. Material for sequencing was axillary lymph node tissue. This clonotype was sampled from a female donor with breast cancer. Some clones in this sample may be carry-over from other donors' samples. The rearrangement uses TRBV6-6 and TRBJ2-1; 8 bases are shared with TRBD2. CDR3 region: CASQTAGVDHDEQFF. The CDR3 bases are TGTGCCAGCCAGACAGCGGGAGTGGATCACGATGAGCAGTTCTTC.